The 28 T cell receptor beta chains in this list originate from one sample, sequenced in a study of shared clonotypes between healthy human individuals. Sequencing was performed with immunoSEQ multiplex PCR; in TCRdb, only in-frame clones are kept and a portion is missing. The table has 1,400,000 or so clones, around 98.5% seen once. The source material was naive CD4+ T cells sorted from blood. The subset here: CD45RA+ positively selected. These receptors all come from a man aged 25 to 40 in good health.

The chain is built from TRBV18 and TRBJ2-2; perhaps TRBD2 as D (6 bases). Germline CDR1 KGHSH, CDR2 LQKENI. CDR3 length equals 16 residues. Trimming shortened V by 3 bases and J by 1 base, and 12 bases separated the two germline ends. CDR3 region: CASSPLVGGNTGELFF. The CDR3 region has the DNA TGTGCCAGCTCACCTCTCGTGGGGGGGAACACCGGGGAGCTGTTTTTT.

The J gene is TRBJ1-4, the V gene TRBV9, with D perhaps matching TRBD1 (6 bases). The V end lost 0 bases, the J end lost 8 bases, and 17 bases lay between the germline ends. This CDR3 has 16 residues. Germline V gene data show CDR1 as SGDLS and CDR2 as YYNGEE. CDR3: CASSVVPGAEREKLFF. The CDR3 bases are TGTGCCAGCAGCGTAGTGCCAGGGGCGGAGAGGGAAAAACTGTTTTTT.

The rearrangement links TRBV5-5 to TRBJ2-1, with 9 bases lining up with TRBD2. CDR1 SGHKS and CDR2 YYEKEE come from the germline V gene (reference sequence). The V segment lost 1 base and the J segment 10 bases; nucleotides outside the gene matches: 9. CDR3 length: 15 amino acids. CDR3 protein: CASSLLIAGAMEQFF. DNA for the CDR3: TGTGCCAGCAGCTTGTTAATAGCGGGAGCAATGGAGCAGTTCTTC.

CDR3 nucleotide sequence: TGTGCCAGCAGGAGGGGGCAGCCCAAGACCCAGTACTTC. Amino acids: CASRRGQPKTQYF. The J gene is TRBJ2-5, the V gene TRBV25-1, with 7 bases aligning to TRBD1. Germline V gives CDR1 MGHDK, CDR2 SYGVNS. V dropped 6 bases and J dropped 6; count of bases not matched to a gene: 7. The CDR3 covers 13 residues.

This sequence joins TRBV29-1 and TRBJ1-4; 7 nucleotides agree with TRBD1. V was pared by 4 bases and J by 7 bases, with 6 bases of the junction left unmatched. The CDR3 is 13 amino acids. Germline V gene sequence: CDR1 SQVTM, CDR2 ANQGSEA. The CDR3 coding sequence is TGCAGCGTTGTTCGCCAGGGGGGTGAAAAACTGTTTTTT. Encoded protein: CSVVRQGGEKLFF.

The chain uses TRBV9 and TRBJ2-6; 13 nucleotides align to TRBD2. Germline V lookup: CDR1 SGDLS, CDR2 YYNGEE. The CDR3 is 20 amino acids. J gave up 2 bases and V 3 bases, and 11 bases lay outside the gene matches. The CDR3 sequence is CASSARGWTSGSPGANVLTF. The CDR3, as DNA: TGTGCCAGCAGCGCTAGAGGGTGGACTAGCGGGAGCCCTGGGGCCAACGTCCTGACTTTC. Full variable domain (rest looked up from reference TRBV9 and TRBJ2-6): DSGVTQTPKHLITATGQRVTLRCSPRSGDLSVYWYQQSLDQGLQFLIQYYNGEERAKGNILERFSAQQFPDLHSELNLSSLELGDSALYFCASSARGWTSGSPGANVLTFGAGSRLTVL.

This rearrangement joins TRBV6-4 to TRBJ1-3; D unresolved. This CDR3 is built from 13 residues. From germline, CDR1 is MRHNA and CDR2 SNTAGT. V lost 4 bases and J lost 1, with 5 bases in between. CDR3 loop: CASSVESGNTIYF. The DNA of the CDR3 is TGTGCCAGCAGTGTGGAGTCTGGAAACACCATATATTTT.

The V and J genes are TRBV7-9 and TRBJ1-1; 7 bases agree with TRBD1. Germline V gene lookup returns CDR1 SEHNR and CDR2 FQNEAQ (reference sequence). The CDR3 runs 15 residues. J gave up 0 bases and V 4 bases, and 5 bases lay outside the gene matches. The CDR3 nucleotides read TGTGCCAGCAGCTCACGGACAGGAGTGAACACTGAAGCTTTCTTT. This gives the protein CASSSRTGVNTEAFF.

The chain joins TRBV9 to TRBJ1-3; D is unclear. V was clipped by 4 bases and J by 2 bases, with 10 bases between them. Germline loops: CDR1 SGDLS, CDR2 YYNGEE. CDR3 size: 14 residues. In DNA form, the CDR3 reads TGTGCCAGCAGCCTGAACCGGGCTGGAAACACCATATATTTT. Its protein is CASSLNRAGNTIYF.

This clone was observed a single time. The rearrangement uses TRBV29-1 and TRBJ2-7; 7 bases are a match to TRBD2. Trimming at V came to 4 bases and at J to 4 bases, leaving 7 bases not matched to a gene. This CDR3 has 13 amino acids. Germline CDR1 is SQVTM and CDR2 is ANQGSEA. CDR3 sequence reads: CSVVVGGLYEQYF. CDR3 coding DNA: TGCAGCGTTGTGGTGGGAGGGCTATACGAGCAGTACTTC.

The chain carries TRBV20-1 and TRBJ2-7; D gene unclear. This CDR3 is 11 amino acids long. V was shortened by 6 bases and J by 6 bases, with 12 bases between the two germline ends. CDR1 DFQATT and CDR2 SNEGSKA come from the germline V gene (reference sequence). The CDR3 here is CSAGRTGEQYF. CDR3 nucleotide sequence: TGCAGTGCGGGCAGGACCGGCGAGCAGTACTTC.

This chain joins TRBV5-3 and TRBJ2-3; D call uncertain. TRBV5-3 has ORF status, its function being uncertain. The CDR3 contains 14 residues. V was trimmed by 8 bases and J by 0 bases, leaving 13 bases between them. Here the CDR3 reads CASCQETSTDTQYF. CDR3 DNA sequence: TGTGCCAGCTGCCAGGAGACTAGCACAGATACGCAGTATTTT.

The J gene is TRBJ1-1, the V gene TRBV13; unclear D gene. V was clipped by 5 bases and J by 6 bases, with 13 bases between them. This CDR3 is built from 13 residues. Germline assignment: CDR1 PRHDT and CDR2 FYEKMQ (reference sequence). CDR3 residues: CASSLIGRAEAFF. The CDR3, as DNA: TGTGCCAGCAGCCTAATAGGGAGGGCTGAAGCTTTCTTT.

J is TRBJ1-1 and V is TRBV6-6; no firm D call. The germline CDR1 and CDR2 sequences are MNHNY and SVGAGI (reference sequence). CDR3 size: 15 residues. The germline V and J ends were trimmed by 5 bases and 5 bases, with 18 bases remaining between them. The CDR3 coding sequence is TGTGCCAGCAGTGGACCGGGTCTTGGCGGGACTGAAGCTTTCTTT. Translating it yields CASSGPGLGGTEAFF.

V usage is TRBV4-3 and J usage is TRBJ2-5, with D perhaps assigned TRBD1 or TRBD2 (5 bases each). Germline V gives CDR1 LGHNA, CDR2 YSLEER. The CDR3 loop spans 14 amino acids. The V end lost 4 bases, the J end lost 5 bases, and 14 bases lay between the germline ends. CDR3 region: CASSLQGAPETQYF. In DNA form, the CDR3 reads TGCGCCAGCAGCCTTCAGGGAGCCCCCGAGACCCAGTACTTC.

This chain uses TRBV9 with TRBJ2-2, with 7 bases aligning to TRBD2. CDR1 and CDR2 (germline): SGDLS, YYNGEE. V was clipped by 0 bases and J by 0 bases; unmatched bases: 5. This CDR3 region has 17 residues. The DNA of the CDR3 is TGTGCCAGCAGCGTAGTAGGTAGCGGGTCGAACACCGGGGAGCTGTTTTTT. The encoded protein is CASSVVGSGSNTGELFF.

A single count supports this clone. The sample holds other DNA sequences that translate to the same CDR3. The chain joins TRBV9 to TRBJ2-7; 11 nucleotides match TRBD1. The germline CDR1 and CDR2 sequences are SGDLS and YYNGEE. J was trimmed by 4 bases and V by 0 bases; bases with no gene match: 3. This CDR3 region has 15 residues. CDR3 bases: TGTGCCAGCAGCGTAGAAGGGACAGGGGGATACGAGCAGTACTTC. This sequence encodes CASSVEGTGGYEQYF.

This chain links TRBV5-1 with TRBJ1-1; 8 nucleotides match TRBD1. V dropped 2 bases and J dropped 0; count of bases not matched to a gene: 3. From germline, CDR1 is SGHRS and CDR2 YFSETQ. CDR3 length: 15 residues. The CDR3 spells CASSFMDRVNTEAFF. CDR3 sequence (DNA): TGCGCCAGCAGCTTTATGGACAGGGTGAACACTGAAGCTTTCTTT.

This rearrangement joins TRBV29-1 to TRBJ1-2; weak D call: TRBD1 (5 bases). The CDR3 extends over 10 amino acids. In germline, CDR1 is SQVTM, CDR2 ANQGSEA. V lost 5 bases and J lost 8, with 9 bases in between. The CDR3 spells CSVPGYGYTF. The CDR3, as DNA: TGCAGCGTTCCAGGGTACGGCTACACCTTC.

This chain uses TRBV9 with TRBJ2-3, with D tentatively TRBD2 (5 bases). V dropped 3 bases and J dropped 4 bases, with 15 bases sitting between them. CDR3 length: 15 residues. Germline CDR1 is SGDLS and CDR2 is YYNGEE. The CDR3 DNA follows: TGTGCCAGCAGCGCAACTAGTGTTCAACCAGATACGCAGTATTTT. Its protein is CASSATSVQPDTQYF.

V and J are TRBV27 and TRBJ2-3; 7 bases are a match to TRBD1. The CDR3 is 14 amino acids. V shed 5 bases, J shed 10 bases, and the junction held 12 bases outside the gene matches. Germline loops: CDR1 MNHEY, CDR2 SMNVEV (reference sequence). In nucleotides, the CDR3 is TGTGCCAGCAGTAAAGGACAGGCTGCCTCGGCGCAGTATTTT. As protein: CASSKGQAASAQYF.

Notes on this clone: Additional DNA sequences in this sample encode the identical CDR3. The rearrangement joins TRBV2 to TRBJ2-1; TRBD1 aligns across 7 bases. This CDR3 is 12 amino acids long. The V gene's germline CDR1 is SNHLY and CDR2 FYNNEI. V dropped 6 bases and J dropped 8; count of bases not matched to a gene: 4. CDR3 protein: CASRNRGDEQFF. CDR3 bases: TGTGCCAGCAGGAACAGGGGTGATGAGCAGTTCTTC.

Comment on this clone: Within the sample, other DNA sequences also encode this same CDR3. The V gene is TRBV5-1, the J gene TRBJ2-1, with 7 bases lining up with TRBD1. From germline, CDR1 is SGHRS and CDR2 YFSETQ. This CDR3 region has 15 residues. V shed 4 bases and J 1 base; nucleotides not matched to a gene: 5. DNA for the CDR3: TGCGCCAGCAGCCTAGGGACAGATTCCTACAATGAGCAGTTCTTC. Translating it yields CASSLGTDSYNEQFF.

CDR3 DNA: TGCGCCAGCAGTGATCCTCCGGGACAGGGTGAAGCTTTCTTT. This translates into CASSDPPGQGEAFF. The chain recombines TRBV10-2 with TRBJ1-1; TRBD1 aligns across 9 bases. The germline V gene has CDR1 WSHSY and CDR2 SAAADI. Trimming removed 3 bases from V and 7 bases from J; junction bases left unmatched: 6. CDR3 length: 14 amino acids.

The gene calls are TRBV7-2 and TRBJ2-5; D is possibly TRBD1 or TRBD2 (5 bases each). The CDR3 runs 16 residues. Germline-derived CDR1 and CDR2 are SGHTA and FQGNSA. The ends were cut back, 2 bases at V and 5 bases at J, with 18 bases in the middle. The CDR3 bases are TGTGCCAGCAGCTTATCCCGGGGCCCATTGAGGGAGACCCAGTACTTC. Residues: CASSLSRGPLRETQYF.

The V gene is TRBV7-9, the J gene TRBJ1-3; perhaps TRBD1 as D (5 bases). The V end was cut by 5 bases, the J end by 0 bases, with 11 bases between. The CDR3 has 15 residues. CDR1 is SEHNR, CDR2 FQNEAQ, per germline (reference sequence). The CDR3: CASSPGRPSGNTIYF. The CDR3 DNA sequence: TGTGCCAGCAGCCCGGGACGGCCCTCTGGAAACACCATATATTTT. The full variable domain, completed using reference TRBV7-9 and TRBJ1-3, is DTGVSQNPRHKITKRGQNVTFRCDPISEHNRLYWYRQTLGQGPEFLTYFQNEAQLEKSRLLSDRFSAERPKGSFSTLEIQRTEQGDSAMYLCASSPGRPSGNTIYFGEGSWLTVV.

Regarding this clone: This CDR3 is also generated by other DNA sequences in the sample. This chain connects TRBV6-5 to TRBJ2-7; no clear D. V lost 6 bases and J 3 bases, leaving 12 bases between the germline ends. This CDR3 has 13 amino acids. Germline V gene sequence: CDR1 MNHEY, CDR2 SVGAGI. The CDR3 coding sequence is TGTGCCAGCAGCCCGACGGGTAGCTACGAGCAGTACTTC. Residues: CASSPTGSYEQYF.

The chain carries TRBV25-1 and TRBJ1-1; tentatively, D is TRBD1 (5 bases). CDR3 length: 15 amino acids. The germline V and J ends were trimmed by 2 bases and 0 bases, with 10 bases remaining between them. The germline V gene encodes CDR1 MGHDK and CDR2 SYGVNS. In DNA form, the CDR3 reads TGTGCCAGCAGTGAACCGGGACTTATGAACACTGAAGCTTTCTTT. Its translation is CASSEPGLMNTEAFF.